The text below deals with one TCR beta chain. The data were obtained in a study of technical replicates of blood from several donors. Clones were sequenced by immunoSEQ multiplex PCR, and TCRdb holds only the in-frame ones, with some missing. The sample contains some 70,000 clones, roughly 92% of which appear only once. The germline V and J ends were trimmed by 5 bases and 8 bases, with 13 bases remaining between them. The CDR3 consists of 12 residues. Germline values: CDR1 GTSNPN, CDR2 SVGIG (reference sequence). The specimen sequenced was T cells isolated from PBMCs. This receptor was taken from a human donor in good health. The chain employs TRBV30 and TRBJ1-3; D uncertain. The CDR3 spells CAWLGSQDTIYF. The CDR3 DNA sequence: TGTGCCTGGCTGGGGAGTCAGGACACCATATATTTT.